The 14 T cell receptor beta chains in this list originate from one sample, sequenced in a study of OX40 agonist ivuxolimab in advanced cancers. Assay used: immunoSEQ multiplex PCR; TCRdb lists only in-frame clones, some missing. The sample has some 150,000 clones, about 92% seen once; the top ten hold approximately 1%. Sequenced here: CD4+ or CD8+ T cells sorted from blood, sampled in a trial of the OX40 agonist ivuxolimab. All receptors derive from an adult with an advanced solid tumor such as melanoma, head and neck, liver or kidney cancer.

J is TRBJ1-5 and V is TRBV4-3, with 7 bases aligning to TRBD1. V shed 0 bases and J 6 bases; nucleotides not matched to a gene: 8. CDR3 length: 16 amino acids. Germline V gene sequence: CDR1 LGHNA, CDR2 YSLEER. The CDR3 DNA is TGCGCCAGCAGCCAAGATCTGGGAGGGGGCACTCAGCCCCAGCATTTT. This translates into CASSQDLGGGTQPQHF.

Concerning this clone itself: The junction departs from germline at one end; a sequencing error may be responsible. The sample contains more than one DNA sequence encoding this CDR3. V is TRBV9 and J is TRBJ2-7; D possibly matches TRBD1 or TRBD2 (5 bases each). The CDR3 extends over 17 amino acids. Germline CDR1 SGDLS, CDR2 YYNGEE. CDR3 DNA: TGTGCCAGTAGCGAGGGGCCCGGGTTTCAGTCGGCCTACGAGCAGTACTTC. Protein product: CASSEGPGFQSAYEQYF.

The J gene is TRBJ2-1, the V gene TRBV6-1, with 9 bases fitting TRBD1. Germline V gene data show CDR1 as MNHNS and CDR2 as SASEGT. The V and J ends lost 4 bases and 7 bases, in that order; junction bases with no gene match: 8. The CDR3 consists of 15 residues. The CDR3 DNA sequence: TGTGCCAGCAGTGCCTGGGACAGGGCCATGAATGAGCAGTTCTTC. It is translated as CASSAWDRAMNEQFF.

The count of this clone is one. The V gene is TRBV21-1, the J gene TRBJ2-3; TRBD1, as called in the table, went unchecked against the DNA. TRBV21-1 is a pseudogene segment. The CDR3 spans 20 residues. The CDR3 loop reads CASSKKRGARGQASTDTQYF. CDR3 bases: TGTGCCAGCAGCAAAAAAAGGGGGGCAAGGGGACAGGCGAGCACAGATACGCAGTATTTT.

The gene calls are TRBV18 and TRBJ1-5; possible D gene TRBD1, 5 bases. Per the germline V gene, CDR1 is KGHSH and CDR2 is LQKENI. Trimming took 8 bases from V and 2 from J, leaving 16 bases between them. The CDR3 totals 15 residues. The CDR3 DNA is TGTGCCAGCGCCACCGGGTTGGGGGGCAATCAGCCCCAGCATTTT. Protein sequence: CASATGLGGNQPQHF.

The gene calls are TRBV18 and TRBJ2-2; unclear D gene. V lost 3 bases and J lost 1, with 12 bases in between. Germline V gene sequence: CDR1 KGHSH, CDR2 LQKENI. The CDR3 has 16 residues. The CDR3 sequence: CASSPIPGQNTGELFF. In DNA, the CDR3 is TGTGCCAGCTCACCTATACCGGGCCAGAACACCGGGGAGCTGTTTTTT. The whole variable domain, remainder taken from reference TRBV18 and TRBJ2-2, is NAGVMQNPRHLVRRRGQEARLRCSPMKGHSHVYWYRQLPEEGLKFMVYLQKENIIDESGMPKERFSAEFPKEGPSILRIQQVVRGDSAAYFCASSPIPGQNTGELFFGEGSRLTVL.

The CDR3 DNA sequence: TGTGCCAGCAGCGAGGGACAGGGGGTTTACGAGCAGTACTTC. This encodes CASSEGQGVYEQYF. J is TRBJ2-7 and V is TRBV9, with 11 bases identical to TRBD1. CDR1 is SGDLS and CDR2 is YYNGEE in the germline V gene. This CDR3 is built from 14 residues. V lost 3 bases and J lost 4; bases outside the gene matches: 3.

The chain carries TRBV4-3 and TRBJ2-1, with 11 positions matching TRBD2. CDR3 length: 17 amino acids. The germline CDR1 and CDR2 sequences are LGHNA and YSLEER. Losses at the gene ends were 1 base for V and 4 bases for J; bases not matched to a gene: 6. The CDR3 protein is CASSQGPSSGRYNEQFF. In DNA form, the CDR3 reads TGCGCCAGCAGCCAAGGCCCATCTAGCGGGAGGTACAATGAGCAGTTCTTC.

This chain connects TRBV4-2 to TRBJ2-7; D is perhaps TRBD2 (5 bases). The CDR3 has 13 amino acids. V lost 5 bases, J lost 4 bases, and 12 bases lay in between. CDR1 and CDR2 (germline): LGHNA, YNFKEQ. CDR3: CASSGSVVYEQYF. The CDR3 region has the DNA TGTGCCAGCAGCGGGAGTGTCGTTTACGAGCAGTACTTC.

The rearrangement uses TRBV11-3 and TRBJ1-5; no clear D gene. Germline CDR1 reads SGHNT; CDR2 reads YENEEA. The CDR3 runs to 16 residues. V lost 0 bases and J 0 bases, leaving 9 bases between the germline ends. DNA of the CDR3: TGTGCCAGCAGCTTAGAGGCCAGTCATAGCAATCAGCCCCAGCATTTT. This sequence encodes CASSLEASHSNQPQHF.

The V call is TRBV11-3, the J call TRBJ2-2; D is possibly TRBD2 (6 bases). The CDR3 length is 18 residues. Trimming took off 5 bases at V and 8 bases at J, with 27 bases between the two ends. Germline V gene data show CDR1 as SGHNT and CDR2 as YENEEA. CDR3 DNA sequence: TGTGCCAGCAGCCCCCGACTAGGAAGCATGCGAGGCGCTGGGGAGCTGTTTTTT. It yields the protein CASSPRLGSMRGAGELFF. Supplemented by reference TRBV11-3 and TRBJ2-2, the full variable domain reads EAGVVQSPRYKIIEKKQPVAFWCNPISGHNTLYWYLQNLGQGPELLIRYENEEAVDDSQLPKDRFSAERLKGVDSTLKIQPAELGDSAVYLCASSPRLGSMRGAGELFFGEGSRLTVL.

V is TRBV21-1 and J is TRBJ2-6; whether TRBD2, the table's D call, matches the DNA was not checked. TRBV21-1 is a recognized pseudogene. This CDR3 region has 18 residues. Written as DNA, the CDR3 is TGTGCCAGCAGGCCCCTGCATCTAGGCTCCTCTGGGGCCAACGTCCTGACTTTC. Translation gives CASRPLHLGSSGANVLTF.

This clone came up a few times. The chain links TRBV19 to TRBJ1-1; 7 bases are shared with TRBD1. Germline CDR1 is LNHDA and CDR2 is SQIVND (reference sequence). The CDR3 has 13 residues. Trimming cost V 7 bases and J 6 bases; bases outside gene matches: 8. The CDR3 DNA follows: TGTGCCAGTACGAGACAGGGAGGCCCTGAAGCTTTCTTT. Residues: CASTRQGGPEAFF.

CDR3 sequence reads: CASSYSRENPYGYTF. As DNA, the CDR3 is TGTGCCAGCAGTTACTCGAGGGAAAACCCATATGGCTACACCTTC. The chain is built from TRBV6-5 and TRBJ1-2; D uncertain. V lost 0 bases, J lost 5 bases, and 13 bases lay in between. CDR3 length: 15 amino acids. CDR1 MNHEY and CDR2 SVGAGI come from the germline V gene.